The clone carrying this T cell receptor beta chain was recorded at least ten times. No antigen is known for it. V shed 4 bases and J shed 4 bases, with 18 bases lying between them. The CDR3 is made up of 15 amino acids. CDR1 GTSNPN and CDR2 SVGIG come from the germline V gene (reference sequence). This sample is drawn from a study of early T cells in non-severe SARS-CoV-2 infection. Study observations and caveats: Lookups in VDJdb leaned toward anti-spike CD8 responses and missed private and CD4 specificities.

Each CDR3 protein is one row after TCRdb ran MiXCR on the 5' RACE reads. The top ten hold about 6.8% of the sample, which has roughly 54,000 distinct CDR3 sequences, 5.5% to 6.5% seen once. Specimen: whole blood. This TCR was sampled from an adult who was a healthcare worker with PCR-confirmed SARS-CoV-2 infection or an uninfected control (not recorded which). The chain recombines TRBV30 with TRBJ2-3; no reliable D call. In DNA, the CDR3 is TGTGCCTGGACTCCACTCGCGGATAGGCCAGATACGCAGTATTTT. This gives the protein CAWTPLADRPDTQYF.